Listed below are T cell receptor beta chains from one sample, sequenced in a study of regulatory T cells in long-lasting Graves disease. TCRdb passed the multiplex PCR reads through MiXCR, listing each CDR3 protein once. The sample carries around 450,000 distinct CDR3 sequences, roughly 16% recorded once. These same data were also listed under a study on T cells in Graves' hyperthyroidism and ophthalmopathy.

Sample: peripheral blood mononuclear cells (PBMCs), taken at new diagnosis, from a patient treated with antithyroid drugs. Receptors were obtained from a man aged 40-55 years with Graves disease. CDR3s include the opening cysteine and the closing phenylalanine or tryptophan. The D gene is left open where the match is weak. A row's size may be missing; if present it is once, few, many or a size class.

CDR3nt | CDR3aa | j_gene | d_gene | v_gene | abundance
TGCACCAGCAGCGTTGGACAGGCCGGGGACTATGGCTACACCTTC | CTSSVGQAGDYGYTF | TRBJ1-2 | TRBD1 | TRBV5-1 | -
TGTGCCAGCAGTTACACAGGGTTGAGCACTGAAGCTTTCTTT | CASSYTGLSTEAFF | TRBJ1-1 | - | TRBV27 | many
TGTGCCAGCAGCCAAGATAGGCTAGCGGGACTAAACAATGAGCAGTTCTTC | CASSQDRLAGLNNEQFF | TRBJ2-1 | TRBD2 | TRBV3-1 | many
TGTGCCAGCAGGCACAGGGACTCCTCTGGAAACACCATATATTTT | CASRHRDSSGNTIYF | TRBJ1-3 | - | TRBV5-5 | -
TGTGCCAGCAGTTTATCTGCAGGGGGAATCCGTAAGGAAGCTTTCTTT | CASSLSAGGIRKEAFF | TRBJ1-1 | TRBD1 | TRBV28 | many
TGTGCCTGGGGACAGACTAGCACAGATACGCAGTATTTT | CAWGQTSTDTQYF | TRBJ2-3 | - | TRBV30 | many
TGTGCCAGCAGCCAAGATGTGTGGTTTGGGACCCAGTACTTC | CASSQDVWFGTQYF | TRBJ2-5 | - | TRBV14 | -
TGTGCCAGTAGTATCGGACAGGGTGTGGGGCAGCCCCAGCATTTT | CASSIGQGVGQPQHF | TRBJ1-5 | TRBD1 | TRBV19 | -
TGTGCCAGCAGTTCCTCCCGTTGGTCCCTCCACTTT | CASSSSRWSLHF | TRBJ1-6 | - | TRBV28 | -
TGTGCCAGCAGCTTAGATCTAAATGAGCAGTTCTTC | CASSLDLNEQFF | TRBJ2-1 | - | TRBV11-2 | many
TGTGCCAGCAGAGAGCGGGATAGCTCCTACGAGCAGTACTTC | CASRERDSSYEQYF | TRBJ2-7 | TRBD2 | TRBV27 | many
TGTGCCTGGACAGTTGCAGAGACCCAGTACTTC | CAWTVAETQYF | TRBJ2-5 | - | TRBV30 | many
TGCAGTGCTAGAGATGCCACTAGCTCCTACGAGCAGTACTTC | CSARDATSSYEQYF | TRBJ2-7 | - | TRBV20-1 | many
TGCGCCAGCAGCTCCTACCTAGCGTCAGGGGCCAACGTCCTGACTTTC | CASSSYLASGANVLTF | TRBJ2-6 | - | TRBV5-1 | many
TGTGCCAGCAGCCGAGGACTTTATGGCTACACCTTC | CASSRGLYGYTF | TRBJ1-2 | - | TRBV5-1 | many
TGTGCCAGCAGACTTGGGGGCCGGAATCAGCCCCAGCATTTT | CASRLGGRNQPQHF | TRBJ1-5 | - | TRBV28 | many
TGCGCCAGCAGCGTTAGAGGGGGGGGGACTGAAGCTTTCTTT | CASSVRGGGTEAFF | TRBJ1-1 | - | TRBV5-1 | -
TGTGCCAGCAGCGTGGCTCGCGGGCCGAACACTGAAGCTTTCTTT | CASSVARGPNTEAFF | TRBJ1-1 | - | TRBV9 | -
TGCGCCAGCAGCCGCAATAGGGAAACCTACGAGCAGTACTTC | CASSRNRETYEQYF | TRBJ2-7 | - | TRBV5-1 | -
TGTGCCAGCAGTTTTTTATCCCTACGGGGGGCTGGCTACACCTTC | CASSFLSLRGAGYTF | TRBJ1-2 | - | TRBV28 | few
TGTGCCAGTAGTATTGGTGCGGGAGGGCCCTCCGGGGAGCTGTTTTTT | CASSIGAGGPSGELFF | TRBJ2-2 | TRBD2 | TRBV19 | -
TGTGCCACCAGTGCCAAACCGTTCGGGACACTTAATCAGCCCCAGCATTTT | CATSAKPFGTLNQPQHF | TRBJ1-5 | - | TRBV24-1 | many
TGTGCCAGCAGTTACCGATCTCACAGGGGTAGCTCCTACGAGCAGTACTTC | CASSYRSHRGSSYEQYF | TRBJ2-7 | TRBD1 | TRBV6-5 | few
TGTGCCAGCGGGCCGAGATGGGCTAGCGGGAACAATGAGCAGTTCTTC | CASGPRWASGNNEQFF | TRBJ2-1 | TRBD2 | TRBV6-1 | many
TGTGCCAGCAGGAACAGGGAAGCGGACACTGAAGCTTTCTTT | CASRNREADTEAFF | TRBJ1-1 | - | TRBV7-9 | many